This TCR beta chain was retrieved from a study of T cells expressing NK-cell markers. The CDR3 sequence is 13 residues long. In germline, CDR1 is MNHEY, CDR2 SVGEGT. TCRdb reprocessed the 5' RACE reads, keeping one entry per CDR3 protein, no DNA. The specimen's table records some 8,000 distinct CDR3 sequences. The clonotype originates from a young man in good health. The chain joins TRBV6-2 or TRBV6-3 to TRBJ2-7; absent DNA, TCRdb's TRBD1 call cannot be checked. The source material was blood T cells: a sorted CD56 or NKG2C T cell subset, CD4+ or CD8+ T cells, or bulk PBMC T cells (not recorded which). The CDR3 here is CASSSGTRGWQYF.